Listed below are T cell receptor beta chains from one sample, sequenced in a study of T cells in localized non-small cell lung cancer. Assay used: immunoSEQ multiplex PCR; TCRdb lists only in-frame clones, some missing. The sample consists of some 2,400 clones, 20% to 25% of them appearing once. The source material was lung tumor tissue, sampled before any cancer treatment. The receptors were gathered from a woman between 35 and 75 years old with stage I lung adenocarcinoma. Both conserved end residues are part of each CDR3. D genes are given only for firm matches. Clone size is given for some rows only: seen once, a few or many times, or a class if the clone is expanded.

J	V	D	size	DNA	CDR3
TRBJ2-1	TRBV4-1	NA	few	TGCGCCAGCAGCCAAGAGTCCAAGATCGGACAGAATGAGCAGTTCTTC	CASSQESKIGQNEQFF
TRBJ2-3	TRBV11-3	TRBD2	NA	TGTGCCAGCAGCTTAGAGGGACTAGCGGAAACTAGCACAGATACGCAGTATTTT	CASSLEGLAETSTDTQYF
TRBJ2-7	TRBV12-5	TRBD1	large	TGTGCTAGTTTTTGGGACAGCAACTACGAGCAGTACTTC	CASFWDSNYEQYF
TRBJ1-2	TRBV2	NA	few	TGTGCCAGCAGTGAAGTGGAGAACAGAATTTATGGCTACACCTTC	CASSEVENRIYGYTF
TRBJ2-7	TRBV4-1	NA	medium-sized	TGCGCCAGCAGCCAAGATTTTGTCCCCGGAGAGCAGTACTTC	CASSQDFVPGEQYF
TRBJ1-1	TRBV9	NA	large	TGTGCCAGCAGTGAAGGGGGTGGTACTGAAGCTTTCTTT	CASSEGGGTEAFF
TRBJ1-5	TRBV11-3	NA	few	TGTGCCAGCAGCTCCGGACAGCCCGGCGATCAGCCCCAGCATTTT	CASSSGQPGDQPQHF
TRBJ1-2	TRBV11-3	TRBD1	medium-sized	TGTGCCAGCAGCGTTTACCTGGACAGGGGCCATGGCTACACCTTC	CASSVYLDRGHGYTF
TRBJ1-2	TRBV6-8	TRBD1	few	TGTGCCAGCAGTAACACAGGGGGCGTCATCTATGGCTACACCTTC	CASSNTGGVIYGYTF
TRBJ2-2	TRBV9	TRBD2	NA	TGTGCCAGCAGCGCGCCCCCGGGGGGATTGAACACCGGGGAGCTGTTTTTT	CASSAPPGGLNTGELFF
TRBJ1-6	TRBV11-3	TRBD1	few	TGTGCCAGCAACAAAAAGGACAGGGCTTTGAATTCACCCCTCCACTTT	CASNKKDRALNSPLHF
TRBJ1-5	TRBV28	NA	NA	TGTGCCAGCAGTTTAACAGTTAGCAATCAGCCCCAGCATTTT	CASSLTVSNQPQHF
TRBJ2-7	TRBV6-8	TRBD1	few	TGTGCCAGCAGTCCCGCGGACAGGAGTGGGTACGAGCAGTACTTC	CASSPADRSGYEQYF
TRBJ2-1	TRBV29-1	NA	NA	TGCAGCGTCTCTGGCATCAGCTCCTACAATGAGCAGTTCTTC	CSVSGISSYNEQFF
TRBJ1-2	TRBV28	NA	few	TGTGCCAGCAGTTTATCCGGAGGGGGGCGCGGATCTAACTATGGCTACACCTTC	CASSLSGGGRGSNYGYTF
TRBJ1-2	TRBV11-3	NA	few	TGTGCCAGCAGCTCCGGGACTTCCCGACGGGGCTACACCTTC	CASSSGTSRRGYTF
TRBJ1-1	TRBV30	TRBD1	NA	TGTGCCACAACGCCAGGGGGCTGGACTGAAGCTTTCTTT	CATTPGGWTEAFF
TRBJ2-2	TRBV9	NA	NA	TGTGCCAGCAGCTCCCATTCGACTAGTACCGGGGAGCTGTTTTTT	CASSSHSTSTGELFF
TRBJ1-2	TRBV28	TRBD1	NA	TGTGCCAGCAGTCAGGGGGCGGACTATGGCTACACCTTC	CASSQGADYGYTF
TRBJ1-2	TRBV11-3	NA	NA	TGTGCCAGCAGCTTTGGGACCAGGGAGGCAGCTGGCTACACCTTC	CASSFGTREAAGYTF
TRBJ2-1	TRBV9	NA	few	TGTGCCAGCAGCGTCAACCCATTCAATGAGCAGTTCTTC	CASSVNPFNEQFF
TRBJ2-1	TRBV19	NA	NA	TGTGCCAGTAGTCCTGGCAGGGCGAGTGAGCAGTTCTTC	CASSPGRASEQFF
TRBJ1-6	TRBV6-8	NA	NA	TGTGCCAGCAGTTCCAGGGAGTGGGGTAATTCACCCCTCCACTTT	CASSSREWGNSPLHF
TRBJ2-1	TRBV9	TRBD1	NA	TGTGCCAGCCAGGGGGTTGACAATGAGCAGTTCTTC	CASQGVDNEQFF
TRBJ1-2	TRBV29-1	TRBD1	NA	TGCAGCGTCTCAGGGGGCCAAGGTGGCTACACCTTC	CSVSGGQGGYTF
TRBJ2-7	TRBV5-1	TRBD1	NA	TGCGCCAGCAGCTTGGCCCGGGACAGTTACGAGCAGTACTTC	CASSLARDSYEQYF
TRBJ1-1	TRBV18	NA	NA	TGTGCCAGCTCATCGAAAGGACAAATGAACACTGAAGCTTTCTTT	CASSSKGQMNTEAFF
TRBJ1-1	TRBV30	NA	NA	TGTGCCTGGGCACCTCGGGACACTGAAGCTTTCTTT	CAWAPRDTEAFF
TRBJ2-1	TRBV9	TRBD2	NA	TGTGCCAGCAGCGTACTCCGACTAGCGGCAATCAATGAGCAGTTCTTC	CASSVLRLAAINEQFF
TRBJ1-2	TRBV6-8	NA	NA	TGTGCCAGCACCCAACGTCAGGGAAACTATGGCTACACCTTC	CASTQRQGNYGYTF
TRBJ2-1	TRBV9	NA	medium-sized	TGTGCCAGCAGCCCTCGGGGGGACAGAAACAATGAGCAGTTCTTC	CASSPRGDRNNEQFF
TRBJ1-1	TRBV11-3	NA	medium-sized	TGTGCCAGCAGCTTATCAGCCATGAACACTGAAGCTTTCTTT	CASSLSAMNTEAFF
TRBJ1-6	TRBV28	TRBD1	few	TGTGCCAGCAGGTCCGGGGCAGGGGGTTCACCCCTCCACTTT	CASRSGAGGSPLHF
TRBJ2-7	TRBV11-3	NA	NA	TGTGCCAGCAGCCCCGATATCCCCCCCTACGAGCAGTACTTC	CASSPDIPPYEQYF
TRBJ1-1	TRBV11-3	NA	few	TGTGCCAGCAGCCTTGGGGCCGGGGGAGGTAACACTGAAGCTTTCTTT	CASSLGAGGGNTEAFF
TRBJ1-1	TRBV27	NA	few	TGTGCCAGCAGCCTCAGGTCAGACCCGAACACTGAAGCTTTCTTT	CASSLRSDPNTEAFF
TRBJ1-2	TRBV14	NA	NA	TGTGCCAGCAGCCGACGGGGTGCCTTAAACTATGGCTACACCTTC	CASSRRGALNYGYTF
TRBJ1-3	TRBV30	NA	NA	TGTGCCTGGAGTGTAGGGGGGACCTCTGGAAACACCATATATTTT	CAWSVGGTSGNTIYF
TRBJ2-4	TRBV19	TRBD2	few	TGTGCCAGTAGTCATGGGGGACTAGCGAAAAACATTCAGTACTTC	CASSHGGLAKNIQYF
TRBJ2-5	TRBV11-3	TRBD1	NA	TGTGCCAGCAGCTCCCGGGACAGGGGGCCGGAGACCCAGTACTTC	CASSSRDRGPETQYF
TRBJ1-1	TRBV9	NA	few	TGTGCCAGCAGCTCTGGACTGCACCCAACGGCTTTCTTT	CASSSGLHPTAFF
TRBJ2-2	TRBV28	TRBD2	few	TGTGCCAGCAGTAGAACTAGCGGGAGGGCTAACCGGGAGCTGTTTTTT	CASSRTSGRANRELFF
TRBJ1-5	TRBV11-3	TRBD1	NA	TGTGCCAGCAGCCCCCACATGACAGGGATAAATCAGCCCCAGCATTTT	CASSPHMTGINQPQHF
TRBJ1-1	TRBV29-1	NA	NA	TGCAGCGTTGTGGTTGAGGGCACTGAAGCTTTCTTT	CSVVVEGTEAFF
TRBJ2-5	TRBV19	NA	NA	TGTGCCAGCACACGACTAGTAATCCTAGGAGAGACCCAGTACTTC	CASTRLVILGETQYF
TRBJ1-1	TRBV6-7	NA	NA	TGTGCCATCAGTCGGGAAACTGAAGCTTTCTTT	CAISRETEAFF
TRBJ1-1	TRBV6-8	TRBD1	NA	TGTGCCACTTCTGCGGGACAGGTGAACACTGAAGCTTTCTTT	CATSAGQVNTEAFF
TRBJ2-1	TRBV11-3	NA	medium-sized	TGTGCCAGCAGCCCTCCCGGACTAAAACCCTACAATGAGCAGTTCTTC	CASSPPGLKPYNEQFF
TRBJ1-4	TRBV15	TRBD1	few	TGTGCCACCAGCAGCTGGGACAGGGACAATGAAAAACTGTTTTTT	CATSSWDRDNEKLFF
TRBJ2-2	TRBV5-1	NA	NA	TGCGCCAGCAGCTTGGACTCCGGGGCCACGAACACCGGGGAGCTGTTTTTT	CASSLDSGATNTGELFF
TRBJ1-1	TRBV7-2	NA	few	TGTGCTAGCAGCTTAGCGAGGAACACTGAAGCTTTCTTT	CASSLARNTEAFF
TRBJ2-7	TRBV6-8	TRBD2	NA	TGTGCCAGCAGTTACGGGGGGGTGAGCTCCTACGAGCAGTACTTC	CASSYGGVSSYEQYF
TRBJ1-2	TRBV5-1	NA	NA	TGCGCCAGCAGCTTGCAATCCGGGACACTTGGCGGCTACACCTTC	CASSLQSGTLGGYTF
TRBJ1-2	TRBV28	NA	few	TGTGCCAGCAGTTTACGGACAGACTATGGCTACACCTTC	CASSLRTDYGYTF
TRBJ1-1	TRBV9	NA	NA	TGTGCCAGCAGTCGGGGACACCGCGGCACTGAAGCTTTCTTT	CASSRGHRGTEAFF
TRBJ1-2	TRBV29-1	TRBD1	NA	TGCAGCGTTGAAGATACAGGGGGCCATGGCTACACCTTC	CSVEDTGGHGYTF
TRBJ1-2	TRBV28	NA	few	TGTGCCAGCAGTTCATCCATAAGAGACTATGGCTACACCTTC	CASSSSIRDYGYTF
TRBJ1-3	TRBV11-3	NA	few	TGTGCCAGCAGCTTAATTAGGGGAGGGGTCTCTGGAAACACCATATATTTT	CASSLIRGGVSGNTIYF
TRBJ2-7	TRBV11-3	TRBD2	NA	TGTGCCAGCAGCTTTGCCGGGACTAGCGGGGGGATCTCCTACGAGCAGTACTTC	CASSFAGTSGGISYEQYF